A single sample gave rise to the 30 T cell receptor beta chains below, sequenced in a study of control samples from healthy donors and cancer patients. Profiling relied on immunoSEQ multiplex PCR, and the TCRdb table lists in-frame clones only, not all of them. Of 150,000 or so clones detected, over 85% appear once; the ten largest clones hold 5% to 7%. Sequences were obtained from blood. The source is a young man in good health.

This chain uses TRBV9 with TRBJ2-1; D unclear. V was pared by 4 bases and J by 0 bases, with 14 bases between. Germline V gives CDR1 SGDLS, CDR2 YYNGEE. CDR3 size: 16 residues. In nucleotides, the CDR3 is TGTGCCAGCAGCTCCGCCGGGTCCGGCTCCTACAATGAGCAGTTCTTC. Translation: CASSSAGSGSYNEQFF.

Concerning this clone: In the same sample, other DNA sequences code for this CDR3. The V call is TRBV4-1, the J call TRBJ2-2, with a weak D call TRBD2 (6 bases). CDR3 size: 14 residues. V dropped 0 bases and J dropped 8 bases, with 10 bases sitting between them. Germline-derived CDR1 and CDR2 are MGHRA and YSYEKL. This chain's CDR3 is CASSQEGGTGELFF. The CDR3 bases are TGCGCCAGCAGCCAAGAGGGGGGAACGGGGGAGCTGTTTTTT.

The sample holds one count of this clone. This sequence joins TRBV5-4 and TRBJ2-5; 9 bases line up with TRBD2. Germline loops: CDR1 SGHNT, CDR2 YYREEE (reference sequence). CDR3 length equals 14 residues. The V and J ends lost 2 bases and 5 bases, in that order; junction bases with no gene match: 4. CDR3 amino acids: CASSFRGGVETQYF. CDR3 DNA: TGTGCCAGCAGCTTTCGCGGGGGGGTTGAGACCCAGTACTTC. The full variable domain, its missing parts supplied by reference TRBV5-4 and TRBJ2-5, is ETGVTQSPTHLIKTRGQQVTLRCSSQSGHNTVSWYQQALGQGPQFIFQYYREEENGRGNFPPRFSGLQFPNYSSELNVNALELDDSALYLCASSFRGGVETQYFGPGTRLLVL.

This chain uses TRBV19 with TRBJ2-1; weak D call: TRBD2 (7 bases). Per the germline V gene, CDR1 is LNHDA and CDR2 is SQIVND (reference sequence). The length of the CDR3 is 15 residues. V shed 3 bases and J shed 10 bases, with 19 bases lying between them. The CDR3 DNA reads as TGTGCCAGTAGTATTGGAAGAGCGGGAAGGGGGGAGCAGTTCTTC. It encodes CASSIGRAGRGEQFF.

The chain carries TRBV19 and TRBJ2-1; a weak D match, TRBD2 (6 bases). Germline CDR1 reads LNHDA; CDR2 reads SQIVND (reference sequence). The CDR3 is made up of 16 amino acids. V lost 1 base, J lost 1 base, and 11 bases lay in between. The CDR3 coding sequence is TGTGCCAGTAGTATAGGGAGGGATTTGTCCTACAATGAGCAGTTCTTC. This sequence encodes CASSIGRDLSYNEQFF. Drawing the rest from reference TRBV19 and TRBJ2-1, the complete variable domain is DGGITQSPKYLFRKEGQNVTLSCEQNLNHDAMYWYRQDPGQGLRLIYYSQIVNDFQKGDIAEGYSVSREKKESFPLTVTSAQKNPTAFYLCASSIGRDLSYNEQFFGPGTRLTVL.

This chain links TRBV11-1 with TRBJ1-1; 9 bases are shared with TRBD1. Germline V gene data show CDR1 as SGHAT and CDR2 as FQDESV (reference sequence). There are 14 residues in the CDR3. The J segment lost 5 bases and the V segment lost 5 bases, leaving 6 bases of the junction unmatched. The CDR3 coding sequence is TGTGCCAGCAGCCCCACAGGGGGCAAGACTGAAGCTTTCTTT. The encoded protein is CASSPTGGKTEAFF.

The rearrangement links TRBV5-6 to TRBJ1-3; TRBD1 matches 7 bases. Losses at the gene ends were 1 base for V and 8 bases for J; bases not matched to a gene: 18. Germline-derived CDR1 and CDR2 are SGHDT and YYEEEE. CDR3 length equals 18 residues. Written as DNA, the CDR3 is TGTGCCAGCAGCTTGTCGCCTAAACAGGGGTTTGTTGTGGACACCATATATTTT. This codes for CASSLSPKQGFVVDTIYF.

This rearrangement joins TRBV3-1 (or the pseudogene TRBV3-2) to TRBJ2-7; D is unresolved. Looked up from germline, CDR1 is LGHDT and CDR2 is YNNKEL (reference sequence). The CDR3 runs 15 residues. V lost 0 bases and J lost 0, with 9 bases in between. The CDR3: CASSQEAARSYEQYF. Written as DNA, the CDR3 is TGTGCCAGCAGCCAAGAGGCCGCACGCTCCTACGAGCAGTACTTC.

V usage is TRBV2 and J usage is TRBJ2-2; weak D call: TRBD2 (5 bases). The germline CDR1 and CDR2 sequences are SNHLY and FYNNEI. Trimming took 1 base from V and 7 from J, leaving 13 bases between them. The CDR3 is 15 residues long. The CDR3 sequence is CASSEGSGTFGELFF. In nucleotides, the CDR3 is TGTGCCAGCAGTGAAGGGAGCGGAACTTTCGGGGAGCTGTTTTTT.

The rearrangement uses TRBV6-4 and TRBJ1-6, with D possibly matching TRBD1 (6 bases). The CDR3 runs to 14 residues. The germline CDR1 and CDR2 sequences are MRHNA and SNTAGT. Deletions cut 2 bases from V and 7 bases from J, with 9 bases between. DNA for the CDR3: TGTGCCAGCAGTGACGGGGGCCGGAATTCACCCCTCCACTTT. Translating it yields CASSDGGRNSPLHF.

V is TRBV6-5 and J is TRBJ1-5; D is possibly TRBD1 (5 bases). Between the trimmed V and J ends, which lost 6 bases and 3 bases, there was a span of 12 bases. This CDR3 contains 14 residues. Germline CDR1 reads MNHEY; CDR2 reads SVGAGI. The DNA of the CDR3 is TGTGCCAGCAGCCTTGACAGAACCAATCAGCCCCAGCATTTT. It translates to CASSLDRTNQPQHF.

The chain is built from TRBV11-2 and TRBJ2-1; TRBD1 matches at 10 bases. This CDR3 contains 16 residues. The germline gives CDR1 SGHAT, CDR2 FQNNGV. Trimming took 1 base from V and 6 from J; bases not matched to a gene: 6. CDR3 in DNA: TGTGCCAGCAGCTTAGCAGGAAGACAGGGGGCCAATGAGCAGTTCTTC. Amino acids: CASSLAGRQGANEQFF.

The CDR3 spells CASSRGLNSYNEQFF. In DNA form, the CDR3 reads TGCGCCAGCAGCCGGGGACTGAACTCCTACAATGAGCAGTTCTTC. The rearrangement joins TRBV5-1 to TRBJ2-1; possible D gene TRBD2, 6 bases. There are 15 residues in the CDR3. Germline V gene data show CDR1 as SGHRS and CDR2 as YFSETQ. V was trimmed by 4 bases and J by 0 bases, leaving 11 bases between them.

This chain links TRBV29-1 with TRBJ1-2; tentatively, D is TRBD1 (6 bases). CDR1 is SQVTM, CDR2 ANQGSEA, per germline. V dropped 4 bases and J dropped 4 bases, with 16 bases sitting between them. This CDR3 is built from 14 residues. CDR3 nucleotides: TGCAGCGTTGCTGGCAGGGGAGAAACCTATGGCTACACCTTC. The encoded protein is CSVAGRGETYGYTF.

By proportion, this clone is medium-sized. The chain recombines TRBV28 with TRBJ2-6, with 8 positions matching TRBD1. Germline assignment: CDR1 MDHEN and CDR2 SYDVKM. The CDR3 runs to 20 residues. V lost 2 bases to trimming and J lost 0 bases; unmatched junction nucleotides: 12. CDR3 region: CASSLPLDRGPISGANVLTF. DNA of the CDR3: TGTGCCAGCAGTTTACCCCTCGACAGGGGCCCGATCTCTGGGGCCAACGTCCTGACTTTC.

This clone came up once. The gene calls are TRBV7-8 and TRBJ1-3; a weak D match, TRBD1 (6 bases). The CDR3 totals 17 residues. Germline CDR1 is SGHVS and CDR2 is FQNEAQ. Between the trimmed V and J ends, which lost 5 bases and 1 base, there was a span of 18 bases. DNA for the CDR3: TGTGCCAGCAGCCCTCGGGGAGGGGGGGCATCTGGAAACACCATATATTTT. It encodes CASSPRGGGASGNTIYF.

The V and J genes are TRBV5-6 and TRBJ2-1, with D possibly being TRBD2 (6 bases). The CDR3 is 12 amino acids. Germline values: CDR1 SGHDT, CDR2 YYEEEE. Trimming pared 2 bases from V and 8 bases from J, leaving 8 bases between. The CDR3 spells CASSFASDEQFF. CDR3 coding DNA: TGTGCCAGCAGCTTTGCTAGCGATGAGCAGTTCTTC.

J is TRBJ1-3 and V is TRBV30, with TRBD1 identical over 7 bases. The trim removed 4 bases at V and 4 bases at J, leaving 4 bases unmatched. The CDR3 totals 13 residues. In germline, CDR1 is GTSNPN, CDR2 SVGIG (reference sequence). The CDR3 nucleotides read TGTGCCTGGAAGGTGACAGGGGGAAACACCATATATTTT. This codes for CAWKVTGGNTIYF.

The chain employs TRBV10-1 and TRBJ2-3; TRBD2 aligns across 7 bases. The CDR3 covers 13 residues. CDR1 is WNHNN and CDR2 is SYGVQD in the germline V gene (reference sequence). Losses at the gene ends were 8 bases for V and 2 bases for J; bases not matched to a gene: 4. The chain's CDR3 is CASGGGYTDTQYF. CDR3 sequence (DNA): TGCGCCAGCGGGGGGGGGTACACAGATACGCAGTATTTT.

This chain connects TRBV24-1 to TRBJ2-1, with D uncertain. Per the germline V gene, CDR1 is KGHDR and CDR2 is SFDVKD. The CDR3 extends over 19 amino acids. Trimming shortened V by 4 bases and J by 4 bases, and 25 bases separated the two germline ends. The CDR3 loop is CATSEQGINPPIPYNEQFF. The CDR3 nucleotides read TGTGCCACCAGTGAACAAGGGATCAACCCGCCAATTCCTTACAATGAGCAGTTCTTC.

The gene calls are TRBV12-3 or TRBV12-4 and TRBJ2-5, with a possible D match to TRBD2 (5 bases). Trimming left V 3 bases short and J 4 bases short, with 6 bases between. The CDR3 covers 12 residues. This CDR3 is CASSFLAETQYF. As DNA, the CDR3 is TGTGCCAGCAGTTTCCTAGCAGAGACCCAGTACTTC.

The chain carries TRBV30 and TRBJ1-2; 11 positions agree with TRBD1. Germline V lookup: CDR1 GTSNPN, CDR2 SVGIG (reference sequence). This CDR3 is built from 16 residues. Unmatched junction bases numbered 14, after V lost 5 bases and J lost 6 bases. Written as DNA, the CDR3 is TGTGCCTGGGGCATACCCGGACAGGGGGCTTGGAATGGCTACACCTTC. It is translated as CAWGIPGQGAWNGYTF.

The CDR3 DNA reads TGTGCCAGCAGGAGTGGAGGGGCTAGCACAGATACGCAGTATTTT. Residues: CASRSGGASTDTQYF. The chain recombines TRBV25-1 with TRBJ2-3; D perhaps matches TRBD2 (6 bases). Deletions cut 6 bases from V and 0 bases from J, with 13 bases between. The CDR3 consists of 15 residues. Per the germline V gene, CDR1 is MGHDK and CDR2 is SYGVNS.

This clone has a single count. The chain carries TRBV6-2 or TRBV6-3 and TRBJ1-5; D possibly corresponds to TRBD1 (5 bases). Trimming removed 5 bases from V and 5 bases from J, with 25 bases in between. The germline V gene has CDR1 MNHEY and CDR2 SVGEGT. The CDR3 extends over 18 amino acids. CDR3 region: CASSLSRRGVRGDQPQHF. The CDR3 DNA reads TGTGCCAGCAGTCTAAGCCGGCGGGGTGTGAGGGGCGATCAGCCCCAGCATTTT.

The chain couples TRBV5-1 to TRBJ2-1; no definite D call. V was trimmed by 0 bases and J by 1 base, leaving 8 bases between them. The CDR3 has 15 residues. CDR1 is SGHRS and CDR2 is YFSETQ in the germline V gene. The CDR3 DNA follows: TGCGCCAGCAGCTTGGCCCCGGAGTCCTACAATGAGCAGTTCTTC. It codes for CASSLAPESYNEQFF.

A single count supports this clone. The rearrangement links TRBV27 to TRBJ1-5; TRBD1 is a possible D gene (6 bases). Germline V gene lookup returns CDR1 MNHEY and CDR2 SMNVEV (reference sequence). Trimming took off 3 bases at V and 2 bases at J, with 17 bases between the two ends. The CDR3 covers 17 residues. In nucleotides, the CDR3 is TGTGCCAGCAGTTTGGGGGGCGGGGTTTTGGGCAATCAGCCCCAGCATTTT. Protein product: CASSLGGGVLGNQPQHF.

This rearrangement joins TRBV2 to TRBJ1-1, with D tentatively TRBD1 (5 bases). V dropped 5 bases and J dropped 4 bases, with 8 bases sitting between them. The CDR3 totals 12 residues. The V gene's germline CDR1 is SNHLY and CDR2 FYNNEI. CDR3 sequence: CASSRQSTEAFF. For the CDR3, the DNA is TGTGCCAGCAGTAGACAGAGCACTGAAGCTTTCTTT.

This rearrangement joins TRBV27 to TRBJ1-1, with D perhaps matching TRBD1 (6 bases). CDR1 MNHEY and CDR2 SMNVEV come from the germline V gene (reference sequence). This CDR3 spans 15 amino acids. Trimming took off 5 bases at V and 4 bases at J, with 17 bases between the two ends. In nucleotides, the CDR3 is TGTGCCAGCAGTCCCGATATCGGGGGGCGCACTGAAGCTTTCTTT. It is translated as CASSPDIGGRTEAFF.

This clone appeared once. The chain combines TRBV6-6 with TRBJ1-1; D is unclear. Trimming removed 1 base at V and 3 bases at J, with 6 bases between. Per germline, CDR1 MNHNY and CDR2 SVGAGI (reference sequence). The CDR3 is 13 residues long. The DNA for the CDR3 is TGTGCCAGCAGTTACTACGAGGACACTGAAGCTTTCTTT. Translated, it gives CASSYYEDTEAFF.

V is TRBV6-5 and J is TRBJ2-5; TRBD1 matches at 10 bases. Trimming took 6 bases from V and 6 from J; bases not matched to a gene: 10. Germline V gene data show CDR1 as MNHEY and CDR2 as SVGAGI. The CDR3 contains 15 residues. The CDR3 loop is CASSPWTGGKKTQYF. The CDR3 nucleotides are TGTGCCAGCAGCCCCTGGACAGGGGGGAAGAAGACCCAGTACTTC.